The 17 T cell receptor beta chains below come from one sample, sequenced in a study of identical twins. TCRdb called the 5' RACE reads again in MiXCR, with one record for every CDR3 protein. The table lists some 900,000 distinct CDR3 sequences, about 12% of them singletons. The sample was also reused in another study, on yellow fever vaccine responses in identical twins.

Sequenced material: PBMCs. These receptors were obtained from a woman between 18 and 29 years old in good health.

This clonotype was seen a handful of times. The V call is TRBV18, the J call TRBJ1-1; D perhaps matches TRBD1 (5 bases). The ends were cut back, 3 bases at V and 6 bases at J, with 23 bases in the middle. The CDR3 is made up of 17 amino acids. Germline loops: CDR1 KGHSH, CDR2 LQKENI. The CDR3 here is CASSPTENGWERPEAFF. The CDR3 DNA follows: TGTGCCAGCTCACCGACAGAGAACGGCTGGGAACGGCCTGAAGCTTTCTTT.

This clonotype was picked up a small number of times. The genes are TRBV12-3 or TRBV12-4 and TRBJ2-1, with 10 bases aligning to TRBD1. CDR3 length: 16 amino acids. V gave up 3 bases and J gave up 6 bases; unmatched junction bases: 8. The CDR3 spells CASSFYGTGAPNEQFF. The CDR3, as DNA: TGTGCCAGCAGTTTTTATGGGACAGGGGCCCCCAATGAGCAGTTCTTC.

The V call is TRBV20-1, the J call TRBJ2-7, with D hard to call. Germline CDR1 reads DFQATT; CDR2 reads SNEGSKA (reference sequence). The CDR3 loop spans 15 amino acids. Between the trimmed V and J ends, which lost 1 base and 3 bases, there was a span of 16 bases. CDR3 coding DNA: TGCAGTGCTAGAGGTAGGGAAGTCAGGCTCTACGAGCAGTACTTC. It codes for CSARGREVRLYEQYF.

This sequence joins TRBV24-1 and TRBJ2-7; possibly TRBD1 for D (6 bases). This CDR3 region has 13 residues. Germline V gives CDR1 KGHDR, CDR2 SFDVKD. V lost 0 bases, J lost 7 bases, and 9 bases lay in between. CDR3 nucleotides: TGTGCCACCAGTGATTTGCCGACAGGAGAGCAGTACTTC. Translation gives CATSDLPTGEQYF.

The chain has TRBV5-1 and TRBJ2-5, with a possible D match to TRBD2 (5 bases). V gave up 4 bases and J gave up 2 bases, with 12 bases separating them. The CDR3 covers 14 residues. CDR1 SGHRS and CDR2 YFSETQ come from the germline V gene. The CDR3 region has the DNA TGCGCCAGCAGCAGTAACTCGGGGCAAGAGACCCAGTACTTC. Residues: CASSSNSGQETQYF.

Many counts were recorded for this clonotype. The chain links TRBV12-3 or TRBV12-4 to TRBJ2-4; 7 bases agree with TRBD1. The CDR3 length is 14 residues. The V and J ends lost 6 bases and 6 bases, in that order; junction bases with no gene match: 8. The chain's CDR3 is CASRTGTVLNIQYF. The CDR3 DNA follows: TGTGCCAGCAGAACCGGGACAGTATTAAACATTCAGTACTTC.

This clonotype was counted at least ten times. The rearrangement uses TRBV12-3 or TRBV12-4 and TRBJ2-3, with D hard to call. The V and J ends lost 5 bases and 6 bases respectively, with 9 bases between them. The CDR3 runs 12 residues. CDR3 bases: TGTGCCAGCAGTCCGCAATCGGATACGCAGTATTTT. Protein product: CASSPQSDTQYF.

This chain connects TRBV6-1 to TRBJ2-3; 11 positions agree with TRBD2. The CDR3 runs 14 residues. The V and J ends lost 3 bases and 4 bases, in that order; junction bases with no gene match: 0. CDR1 and CDR2 from the germline V gene are MNHNS and SASEGT. The CDR3 nucleotides are TGTGCCAGCAGTGATAGCGGGGGGGCAGATACGCAGTATTTT. Amino acid sequence: CASSDSGGADTQYF.

The V and J genes are TRBV10-3 and TRBJ1-4, with D possibly TRBD1 on 5 matching bases. The ends were cut back, 6 bases at V and 8 bases at J, with 16 bases in the middle. This CDR3 spans 14 amino acids. The germline V gene has CDR1 ENHRY and CDR2 SYGVKD. The CDR3 coding sequence is TGTGCCATCAGAGCGGGACCCGCGGACGAAAAACTGTTTTTT. Its protein product is CAIRAGPADEKLFF.

This clonotype came up a few times. This chain joins TRBV5-1 and TRBJ2-3, with TRBD2 matching 10 bases. CDR1 is SGHRS and CDR2 is YFSETQ in the germline V gene. The CDR3 loop spans 13 amino acids. The V segment lost 1 base and the J segment 13 bases; nucleotides outside the gene matches: 6. The CDR3 spells CASSLSGAGGEYF. In nucleotides, the CDR3 is TGCGCCAGCAGCTTGTCAGGAGCGGGGGGGGAGTATTTT.

This clonotype was observed at least ten times. The chain employs TRBV7-3 and TRBJ2-1, with D unclear. Trimming took off 1 base at V and 6 bases at J, with 7 bases between the two ends. Germline V gene data show CDR1 as SGHTA and CDR2 as FQGTGA. This CDR3 is 13 amino acids long. CDR3 in amino acids: CASSLSAPNEQFF. Here the CDR3 DNA reads TGTGCCAGCAGCTTAAGTGCCCCCAATGAGCAGTTCTTC. The full variable domain, with the rest looked up from reference TRBV7-3 and TRBJ2-1, is GAGVSQTPSNKVTEKGKYVELRCDPISGHTALYWYRQSLGQGPEFLIYFQGTGAADDSGLPNDRFFAVRPEGSVSTLKIQRTERGDSAVYLCASSLSAPNEQFFGPGTRLTVL.

This clonotype has a count of ten or more. J is TRBJ2-1 and V is TRBV6-4, with D possibly being TRBD2 (6 bases). V dropped 0 bases and J dropped 3 bases, with 12 bases sitting between them. The V gene's germline CDR1 is MRHNA and CDR2 SNTAGT. CDR3 length: 16 amino acids. The CDR3 is CASSDSSPSDYNEQFF. CDR3 bases: TGTGCCAGCAGTGACTCGAGTCCTAGCGACTACAATGAGCAGTTCTTC.

This clonotype appeared many times. The chain is built from TRBV6-1 and TRBJ2-7, with D possibly TRBD2 on 5 matching bases. CDR1 is MNHNS and CDR2 is SASEGT in the germline V gene. Trimming removed 6 bases at V and 0 bases at J, with 6 bases between. The CDR3 is 12 amino acids. The CDR3: CASRRDSYEQYV. CDR3 coding DNA: TGTGCCAGCAGGAGGGACTCCTACGAGCAGTACGTC.

This sequence joins TRBV3-1 and TRBJ1-3; D is ambiguous. Germline CDR1 LGHDT, CDR2 YNNKEL (reference sequence). The CDR3 extends over 12 amino acids. The V end was cut by 5 bases, the J end by 5 bases, with 7 bases between. The DNA of the CDR3 is TGTGCCAGCAGCAAAGGACGAAACACCATATATTTT. Translating gives CASSKGRNTIYF.

J is TRBJ2-2 and V is TRBV10-3; either TRBD1 or TRBD2 may fit D (5 bases each). CDR1 and CDR2 (germline): ENHRY, SYGVKD. Between the trimmed V and J ends, which lost 6 bases and 6 bases, there was a span of 14 bases. The CDR3 totals 14 residues. The CDR3 here is CAISPLGDAGELFF. For the CDR3, the DNA is TGTGCCATCAGCCCATTGGGGGACGCCGGGGAGCTGTTTTTT.

This rearrangement joins TRBV3-1 to TRBJ2-1, with 7 bases identical to TRBD2. Germline CDR1 and CDR2: LGHDT and YNNKEL (reference sequence). The CDR3 is 14 amino acids. The V gene end was trimmed by 3 bases and the J gene end by 6 bases; junction bases not matched to a gene: 5. Here the CDR3 reads CASSQFAGANEQFF. CDR3 nucleotide sequence: TGTGCCAGCAGCCAGTTCGCGGGAGCCAATGAGCAGTTCTTC.

The chain has TRBV10-1 and TRBJ2-3; D uncertain. CDR3 length: 16 amino acids. The germline V gene encodes CDR1 WNHNN and CDR2 SYGVQD (reference sequence). V was pared by 0 bases and J by 0 bases, with 10 bases between. The CDR3 nucleotides read TGCGCCAGCAGTGAGTCGATATTGGACAGCACAGATACGCAGTATTTT. Translation: CASSESILDSTDTQYF.